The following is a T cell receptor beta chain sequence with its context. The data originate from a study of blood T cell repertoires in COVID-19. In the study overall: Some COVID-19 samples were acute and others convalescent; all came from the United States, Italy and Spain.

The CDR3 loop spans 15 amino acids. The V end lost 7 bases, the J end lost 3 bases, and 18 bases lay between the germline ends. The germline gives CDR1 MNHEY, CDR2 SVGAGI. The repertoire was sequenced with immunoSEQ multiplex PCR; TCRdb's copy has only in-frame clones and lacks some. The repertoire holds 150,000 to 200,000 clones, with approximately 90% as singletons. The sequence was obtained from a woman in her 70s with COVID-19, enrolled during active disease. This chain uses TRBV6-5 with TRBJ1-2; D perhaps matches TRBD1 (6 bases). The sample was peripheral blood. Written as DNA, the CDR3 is TGTGCCAGCAACAGGGACGGGACGGTACACTATGGCTACACCTTC. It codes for CASNRDGTVHYGYTF.